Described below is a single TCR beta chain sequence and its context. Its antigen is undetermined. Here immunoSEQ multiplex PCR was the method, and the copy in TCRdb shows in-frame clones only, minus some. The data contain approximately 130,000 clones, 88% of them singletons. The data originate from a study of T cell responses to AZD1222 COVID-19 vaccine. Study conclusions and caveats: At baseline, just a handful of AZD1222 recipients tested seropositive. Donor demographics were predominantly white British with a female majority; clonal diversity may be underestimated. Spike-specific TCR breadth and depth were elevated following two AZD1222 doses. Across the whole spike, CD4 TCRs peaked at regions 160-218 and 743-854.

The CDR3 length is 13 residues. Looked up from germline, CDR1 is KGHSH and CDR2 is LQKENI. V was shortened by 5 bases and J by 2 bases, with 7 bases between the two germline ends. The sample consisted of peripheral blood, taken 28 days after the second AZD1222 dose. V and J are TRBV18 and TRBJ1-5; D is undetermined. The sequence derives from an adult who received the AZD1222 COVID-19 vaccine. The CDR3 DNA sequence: TGTGCCAGCTCAGGCGGGGGCAATCAGCCCCAGCATTTT. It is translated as CASSGGGNQPQHF. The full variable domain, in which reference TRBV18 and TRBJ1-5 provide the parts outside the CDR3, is NAGVMQNPRHLVRRRGQEARLRCSPMKGHSHVYWYRQLPEEGLKFMVYLQKENIIDESGMPKERFSAEFPKEGPSILRIQQVVRGDSAAYFCASSGGGNQPQHFGDGTRLSIL.